This T cell receptor beta chain was recorded in a study of CD8 T cells in Susac syndrome (dated by TCRdb to the late 2010s). For context, the study as a whole: Whether CD8+ T cell activation and differentiation in Susac syndrome was antigen driven was tested using repertoire sequencing. What the work shows at the level of the full study, not this receptor alone: The study acknowledged that relatively few individuals were included in the TCR sequencing and HLA analysis.

High-throughput TCR beta sequencing profiled peripheral blood CD8+ and CD4+ T cells from healthy donors, Susac syndrome patients and multiple sclerosis patients. Treatment-naive patients with stable or active relapsing-remitting disease fulfilling revised McDonald criteria were used as multiple sclerosis controls. CD8+ TEMRA cells were enriched by FACS, while bulk CD8+ and CD4+ T cells were purified by magnetic negative isolation. Blood was collected in EDTA tubes and processed within 24 hours, with PBMCs isolated through density gradient centrifugation. PBMCs intended for TCR sequencing were frozen in liquid nitrogen and were later thawed in a 37 degrees C water bath. Purity of sorted or isolated CD4+, CD8+ and CD8+ TEMRA cells was at least 90%. From the cysteine through the phenylalanine, the CDR3 covers 13 amino acids. Just the 39-base CDR3 DNA is kept, in frame starting at base 1. V and J lose 2 bases and 1 base, and a span of 5 bases separates them.

About this clonotype: Its target antigen remains unknown. The input lacks base qualities; no much larger clone sits a single base away.

RNA was extracted using the RNeasy kit, and roughly 0.45 to 1 microgram was reverse transcribed with random hexamers. The immunoSEQ multiplex PCR assay, covering 54 Vbeta and 13 Jbeta segments, was used to amplify TCR beta CDR3 regions. To correct PCR amplification bias, a synthetic template baseline was used for both primer optimization and computational correction. As for how the authors treated the data: Reads were assigned to V, D and J genes according to IMGT and analyzed in immunoSEQ Analyzer, with only productive sequences retained. To calculate clonality, Shannon entropy was normalized by log2 of the number of productive unique sequences and then subtracted from one. Public and private clones were assessed among the 100 most prevalent clones of each patient and control. A clone was defined as Susac-specific if it was absent from the healthy and MS cohorts, from around 960 published viral clones and from other ImmuneACCESS disease sequences. TCRdb reprocessed the public reads (quality trimming at Q25 with fastp, clone calling with MiXCR) and kept in-frame beta chains. Each record represents a unique CDR3 protein, reported with the most common genes and DNA among its rows. The V and J calls, along with clone size, are taken from TCRdb and not from the paper's own processing. For this sample the table gives around 69,000 distinct CDR3 sequences, of which just over 95% were detected only once. The leading ten clones occupy 0.095% to 0.12% of the sample.

The rearrangement joined TRBV12-3 or TRBV12-4 to TRBJ1-1; a confident D gene designation cannot be given. The sequenced sample was CD4+ T cells from PBMCs. This receptor was identified in a human donor with multiple sclerosis. The DNA sequence follows: TGTGCCAGCAGTTTAAATGGGAACACTGAAGCTTTCTTT. This sequence encodes CASSLNGNTEAFF.